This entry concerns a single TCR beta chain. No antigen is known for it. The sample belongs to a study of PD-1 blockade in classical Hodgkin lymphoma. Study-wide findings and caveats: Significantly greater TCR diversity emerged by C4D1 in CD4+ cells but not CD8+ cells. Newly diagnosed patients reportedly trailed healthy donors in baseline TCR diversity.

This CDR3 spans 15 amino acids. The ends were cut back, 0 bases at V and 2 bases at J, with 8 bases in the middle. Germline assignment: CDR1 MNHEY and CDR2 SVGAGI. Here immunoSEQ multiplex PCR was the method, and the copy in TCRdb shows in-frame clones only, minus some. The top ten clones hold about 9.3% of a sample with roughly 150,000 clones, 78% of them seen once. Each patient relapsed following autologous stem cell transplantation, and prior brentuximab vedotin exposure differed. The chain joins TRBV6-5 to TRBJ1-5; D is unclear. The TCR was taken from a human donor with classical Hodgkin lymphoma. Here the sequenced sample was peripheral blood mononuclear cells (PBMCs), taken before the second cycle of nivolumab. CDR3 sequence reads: CASSYSRVRNQPQHF. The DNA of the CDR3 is TGTGCCAGCAGTTACTCCCGGGTCCGCAATCAGCCCCAGCATTTT.